The 17 T cell receptor beta chains in this list originate from one sample, sequenced in a study of shared clonotypes between healthy human individuals. Clones were sequenced by immunoSEQ multiplex PCR, and TCRdb holds only the in-frame ones, with some missing. The sample consists of around 2,000,000 clones, 95% of them appearing once. Sequencing was performed on naive CD4+ T cells sorted from blood. Subset specified: CD45RA+ positively selected. These receptors were obtained from a man between 18 and 29 years old in good health.

The chain links TRBV28 to TRBJ2-6; 7 nucleotides align to TRBD1. Germline V gene sequence: CDR1 MDHEN, CDR2 SYDVKM. With V trimmed by 10 bases and J by 3 bases, 12 bases remained unmatched. This CDR3 comprises 16 residues. As DNA, the CDR3 is TGTGCCATCAAGACAGGGTGGGCCTTTGGGGCCAACGTCCTGACTTTC. Translation: CAIKTGWAFGANVLTF.

The chain employs TRBV6-5 and TRBJ2-2; TRBD1 matches at 9 bases. Germline trimming cut 6 bases from V and 6 bases from J; bases unmatched to any gene: 5. This CDR3 has 14 residues. CDR1 is MNHEY and CDR2 is SVGAGI in the germline V gene. The CDR3 protein is CASSPRTGAGELFF. DNA for the CDR3: TGTGCCAGCAGCCCAAGGACAGGGGCCGGGGAGCTGTTTTTT.

The chain uses TRBV6-6 and TRBJ1-6; no clear D gene. Between the trimmed V and J ends, which lost 6 bases and 5 bases, there was a span of 11 bases. The CDR3 runs to 14 residues. Germline values: CDR1 MNHNY, CDR2 SVGAGI (reference sequence). The CDR3 region has the DNA TGTGCCAGCAGGCCCGCCATCGATAATTCACCCCTCCACTTT. Its translation is CASRPAIDNSPLHF.

The rearrangement links TRBV2 to TRBJ2-7; 8 positions match TRBD1. The germline V gene has CDR1 SNHLY and CDR2 FYNNEI. The CDR3 spans 13 residues. V gave up 6 bases and J gave up 6 bases; unmatched junction bases: 7. The CDR3 nucleotides read TGTGCCAGCAGCCGGGACAGGCTTAGCGAGCAGTACTTC. It codes for CASSRDRLSEQYF. Complete variable domain (other parts from reference TRBV2 and TRBJ2-7): EPEVTQTPSHQVTQMGQEVILRCVPISNHLYFYWYRQILGQKVEFLVSFYNNEISEKSEIFDDQFSVERPDGSNFTLKIRSTKLEDSAMYFCASSRDRLSEQYFGPGTRLTVT.

Comments on this clone: The sample carries other DNA sequences with the same CDR3. V is TRBV11-2 and J is TRBJ2-2; 7 bases align to TRBD1. This CDR3 comprises 15 residues. V shed 6 bases and J 2 bases; nucleotides not matched to a gene: 6. Germline CDR1 and CDR2: SGHAT and FQNNGV. CDR3 protein: CASSPGTANTGELFF. For the CDR3, the DNA is TGTGCCAGCAGTCCGGGGACAGCTAACACCGGGGAGCTGTTTTTT.

The genes are TRBV5-1 and TRBJ2-2; 10 bases line up with TRBD2. The J segment lost 5 bases and the V segment lost 2 bases, leaving 12 bases of the junction unmatched. Germline lookup yields CDR1 SGHRS and CDR2 YFSETQ. There are 18 residues in the CDR3. CDR3 bases: TGCGCCAGCAGCTTTGAGCTAGCGGGGGCCCTAGGAACCGGGGAGCTGTTTTTT. Translated: CASSFELAGALGTGELFF.

The rearrangement joins TRBV10-1 to TRBJ2-2; D unclear. This CDR3 has 14 residues. Germline V gene lookup returns CDR1 WNHNN and CDR2 SYGVQD (reference sequence). Trimming pared 2 bases from V and 2 bases from J, leaving 6 bases between. The CDR3 here is CASSEGTNTGELFF. The CDR3 DNA sequence: TGCGCCAGCAGTGAGGGCACCAACACCGGGGAGCTGTTTTTT.

This clone showed up just once. This rearrangement joins TRBV27 to TRBJ2-1, with 8 bases lining up with TRBD1. The CDR3 runs to 16 residues. V lost 4 bases, J lost 10 bases, and 15 bases stayed unmatched. From germline, CDR1 is MNHEY and CDR2 SMNVEV (reference sequence). The CDR3 loop is CASSSTRGPFPREQFF. CDR3 sequence (DNA): TGTGCCAGCAGTTCAACCAGGGGGCCTTTCCCCAGGGAGCAGTTCTTC.

The DNA for the CDR3 is TGTGCCTGGAGTGTAGCGGGAGGGTACGAGCAGTACTTC. As protein: CAWSVAGGYEQYF. V usage is TRBV5-4 and J usage is TRBJ2-7; 11 bases are shared with TRBD2. Germline lookup yields CDR1 SGHNT and CDR2 YYREEE (reference sequence). The CDR3 extends over 13 amino acids. The ends lost 10 bases at V and 4 bases at J; junction bases unmatched: 7.

The rearrangement uses TRBV18 and TRBJ2-7; no clear D gene. V was cut by 3 bases and J by 3 bases, with 15 bases left in between. The CDR3 is made up of 15 amino acids. Germline CDR1 KGHSH, CDR2 LQKENI. This chain's CDR3 is CASSPSVPEIYEQYF. The CDR3 nucleotides read TGTGCCAGCTCACCCTCGGTTCCGGAGATCTACGAGCAGTACTTC.

The chain employs TRBV28 and TRBJ1-1; no reliable D call. The CDR3 contains 14 residues. The V and J ends lost 5 bases and 5 bases respectively, with 15 bases between them. CDR1 is MDHEN, CDR2 SYDVKM, per germline. CDR3 nucleotide sequence: TGTGCCAGCAGTACATCGACTCGGACGACTGAAGCTTTCTTT. Residues: CASSTSTRTTEAFF.

This chain links TRBV21-1 with TRBJ2-3; the tabulated D call, TRBD1, remains unverified against the DNA. TRBV21-1 is described as a pseudogene. This CDR3 has 14 amino acids. The CDR3 here is CASIKDRWPDTQYF. CDR3 sequence (DNA): TGTGCCAGCATAAAGGACAGGTGGCCAGATACGCAGTATTTT.

About this clone itself: The junction shows a germline mismatch at one end, possibly a read error. Other nucleotide sequences in the sample specify the same CDR3. The chain recombines TRBV7-9 with TRBJ1-3, with D hard to call. Per the germline V gene, CDR1 is SEHNR and CDR2 is FQNEAQ (reference sequence). This CDR3 contains 13 residues. CDR3 in DNA: TGTGCCAGCAGCTTGGGAACTGGCAACACCATATATTTT. Its translation: CASSLGTGNTIYF.

The chain employs TRBV10-1 and TRBJ1-4, with TRBD1 identical over 7 bases. The CDR3 has 14 amino acids. Germline V gene data show CDR1 as WNHNN and CDR2 as SYGVQD (reference sequence). The ends lost 5 bases at V and 3 bases at J; junction bases unmatched: 3. The CDR3 region has the DNA TGCGCCAGCAGTCCAGGGGGTTCTAATGAAAAACTGTTTTTT. As protein: CASSPGGSNEKLFF.

This clone was detected ten times or more. The chain uses TRBV28 and TRBJ1-2; no clear D gene. The CDR3 extends over 12 amino acids. With 5 bases removed from V and 5 bases from J, the gap between germline ends came to 9 bases. Germline values: CDR1 MDHEN, CDR2 SYDVKM. CDR3 residues: CASSVIEYGYTF. For the CDR3, the DNA is TGTGCCAGCAGTGTGATAGAGTATGGCTACACCTTC.

The V and J genes are TRBV18 and TRBJ2-1; 7 bases line up with TRBD2. The ends lost 3 bases at V and 9 bases at J; junction bases unmatched: 8. Germline loops: CDR1 KGHSH, CDR2 LQKENI. The CDR3 loop spans 14 amino acids. The CDR3 nucleotides read TGTGCCAGCTCACCCGTCCCGGGACTAATTGAGCAGTTCTTC. Its protein product is CASSPVPGLIEQFF.

The rearrangement joins TRBV6-1 to TRBJ2-2; D uncertain. Trimming took off 3 bases at V and 6 bases at J, with 5 bases between the two ends. The CDR3 has 12 residues. Per germline, CDR1 MNHNS and CDR2 SASEGT. In DNA form, the CDR3 reads TGTGCCAGCAGTGACAGCCCCGGGGAGCTGTTTTTT. Protein sequence: CASSDSPGELFF.